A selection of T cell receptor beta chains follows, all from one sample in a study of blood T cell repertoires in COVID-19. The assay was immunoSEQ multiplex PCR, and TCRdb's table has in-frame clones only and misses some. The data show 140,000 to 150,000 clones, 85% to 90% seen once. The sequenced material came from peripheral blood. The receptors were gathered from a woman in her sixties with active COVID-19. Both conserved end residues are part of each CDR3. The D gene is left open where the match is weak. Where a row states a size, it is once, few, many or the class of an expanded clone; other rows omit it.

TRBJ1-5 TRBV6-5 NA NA TGTGCCAGCAGTTACTCGGCCAATCAGCCCCAGCATTTT CASSYSANQPQHF
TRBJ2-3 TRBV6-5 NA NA TGTGCCAGCGGGGGACAGCGGGAGCCCAGGGATACGCAGTATTTT CASGGQREPRDTQYF
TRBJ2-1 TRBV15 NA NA TGTGCCACCAGCAGAGGCGCCGGGACTCACTACAATGAGCAGTTCTTC CATSRGAGTHYNEQFF
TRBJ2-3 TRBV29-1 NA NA TGCAGCGCCAGGGCAGGGTGGGTCACAGATACGCAGTATTTT CSARAGWVTDTQYF
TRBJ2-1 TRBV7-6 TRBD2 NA TGTGCCACTAGACTAGCGGGAACCTCGGGTGAGCAGTTCTTC CATRLAGTSGEQFF
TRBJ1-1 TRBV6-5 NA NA TGTGCCAGCAGCATTTTCAGGGAAGAAGCTTTCTTT CASSIFREEAFF
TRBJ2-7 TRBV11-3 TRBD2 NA TGTGCCAGCAGTCCAGGACTAGCATTCTCCTACGAGCAGTACTTC CASSPGLAFSYEQYF
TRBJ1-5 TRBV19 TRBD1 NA TGTGCCAGTAGTATTCGGACAGGGTATAGCAATCAGCCCCAGCATTTT CASSIRTGYSNQPQHF
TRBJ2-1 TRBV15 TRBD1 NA TGTGCCACCAGCAGTGGACAGGGGCCTGAGCAGTTCTTC CATSSGQGPEQFF
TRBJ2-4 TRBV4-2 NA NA TGTGCCAGCAGCCAAGATTCCCGAGCCAAAAACATTCAGTACTTC CASSQDSRAKNIQYF
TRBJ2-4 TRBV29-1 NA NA TGCAGCGTTGGGGCAGGGGATACCAAAAACATTCAGTACTTC CSVGAGDTKNIQYF
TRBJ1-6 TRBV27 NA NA TGTGCCAGCACCCACTTGAAGGGAGACGTAAATTCACCCCTCCACTTT CASTHLKGDVNSPLHF
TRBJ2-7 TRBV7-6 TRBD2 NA TGTGCCAGCAGCTTTAGCGGGAGAGACGAGCAGTACTTC CASSFSGRDEQYF
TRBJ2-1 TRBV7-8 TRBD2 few TGTGCCAGCAGCTTAATGGGGACTAGCGGGATGAATGAGCAGTTCTTC CASSLMGTSGMNEQFF
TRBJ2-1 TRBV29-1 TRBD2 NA TGCAGCGTCGTACTTAGCGGGAGGCTTGGAAATGAGCAGTTCTTC CSVVLSGRLGNEQFF
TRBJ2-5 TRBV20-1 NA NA TGCAGTGCTAGTGAGCAGGGCCGCTACCAAGAGACCCAGTACTTC CSASEQGRYQETQYF
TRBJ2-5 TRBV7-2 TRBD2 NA TGTGCCAGCAGCTTAATAGCGGGAAGAGGTCAAGAGACCCAGTACTTC CASSLIAGRGQETQYF
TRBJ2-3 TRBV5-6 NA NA TGTGCCAGCAGCTTGGGAGGTCTCACAGATACGCAGTATTTT CASSLGGLTDTQYF
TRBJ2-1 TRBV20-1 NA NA TGCAGTGCTTCCAACAACAATGAGCAGTTCTTC CSASNNNEQFF
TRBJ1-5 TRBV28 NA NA TGTGCCAGCAGTGGCATCGACAGTTATCAGCCCCAGCATTTT CASSGIDSYQPQHF
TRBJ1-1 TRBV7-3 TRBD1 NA TGTGCCAGCAGTCCCGGGACAGGGGCCACTGAAGCTTTCTTT CASSPGTGATEAFF